Following are 15 T cell receptor beta chains from one sample sequenced in a study of blood T cells in healthy people across ages. The authors ran a second PCR of about 7 to 12 cycles using a sample-barcoded 5' primer and a J-beta primer mix. MiXCR, run by TCRdb on the 5' RACE reads, gives a single entry per CDR3 protein. This sample has over 700,000 distinct CDR3 sequences; approximately 25% occur once, and the top ten carry more than 8.5%. These data are also associated with another study on T cells of mothers and their children.

The source material was blood. The receptors were gathered from a boy between 10 and 17 years old in good health.

The V call is TRBV7-8, the J call TRBJ2-1; no clear D. Trimming shortened V by 4 bases and J by 8 bases, and 21 bases separated the two germline ends. The CDR3 has 16 residues. Germline CDR1 reads SGHVS; CDR2 reads FQNEAQ. The CDR3 DNA is TGTGCCAGCAGCTCAGGTGCAGGTATGATAGTTCATGAGCAGTTCTTC. Its translation: CASSSGAGMIVHEQFF.

This clonotype was picked up a small number of times. V usage is TRBV28 and J usage is TRBJ2-7, with TRBD1 matching over 12 bases. Trimming at V came to 7 bases and at J to 5 bases, leaving 9 bases not matched to a gene. The CDR3 has 15 amino acids. Per germline, CDR1 MDHEN and CDR2 SYDVKM. The CDR3 DNA follows: TGTGCCAGCATTCCGACGGGACAGGGGGCGAACGAGCAGTACTTC. Translation gives CASIPTGQGANEQYF.

The chain uses TRBV18 and TRBJ1-2; TRBD1 is a possible D gene (5 bases). Germline V gene data show CDR1 as KGHSH and CDR2 as LQKENI. V lost 3 bases and J 8 bases, leaving 19 bases between the germline ends. The CDR3 consists of 15 residues. The CDR3 DNA is TGTGCCAGCTCACCCGATAGACAGTTGGGAGGAGGCTACACCTTC. This codes for CASSPDRQLGGGYTF.

The chain joins TRBV6-1 to TRBJ2-7, with D possibly called TRBD1 or TRBD2 (5 bases each). Germline V lookup: CDR1 MNHNS, CDR2 SASEGT. This CDR3 spans 18 amino acids. The V gene lost 5 bases and the J gene lost 4 bases, with 27 bases spanning the gap. The CDR3 bases are TGTGCCAGCAGTATGGCGTCCACAGGAGGATCAAGGGCTTACGAGCAGTACTTC. Protein: CASSMASTGGSRAYEQYF.

Here the CDR3 reads CASSVETYGYTF. The CDR3 DNA follows: TGTGCCAGCAGTGTCGAAACCTATGGCTACACCTTC. The V gene is TRBV28, the J gene TRBJ1-2; no clear D. Germline CDR1 and CDR2: MDHEN and SYDVKM. Between the trimmed V and J ends, which lost 5 bases and 4 bases, there was a span of 8 bases. The CDR3 sequence is 12 residues long.

The rearrangement links TRBV18 to TRBJ1-1, with D tentatively TRBD1 (6 bases). The germline CDR1 and CDR2 sequences are KGHSH and LQKENI. The CDR3 loop spans 15 amino acids. The V gene lost 2 bases and the J gene lost 0 bases, with 10 bases spanning the gap. Written as DNA, the CDR3 is TGTGCCAGCTCACCAACGACAGGAGTGAACACTGAAGCTTTCTTT. Amino acids: CASSPTTGVNTEAFF.

The J gene is TRBJ2-5, the V gene TRBV7-8, with D uncertain. The CDR3 loop spans 14 amino acids. Trimming took off 3 bases at V and 3 bases at J, with 11 bases between the two ends. The germline CDR1 and CDR2 sequences are SGHVS and FQNEAQ. CDR3 nucleotide sequence: TGTGCCAGCAGCTTTGGGCTCCTGAAAGAGACCCAGTACTTC. It codes for CASSFGLLKETQYF.

In this sample, this clonotype turned up a few times. The CDR3 loop reads CASSQGQGGYTF. The CDR3, as DNA: TGCGCCAGCAGCCAAGGTCAGGGTGGCTACACCTTC. The chain is built from TRBV4-1 and TRBJ1-2; perhaps TRBD1 as D (5 bases). The CDR3 has 12 residues. Trimming cost V 1 base and J 7 bases, with 7 bases left between them. Germline values: CDR1 MGHRA, CDR2 YSYEKL.

This clonotype was counted a few times. The chain joins TRBV7-9 to TRBJ2-1; no clear D gene. In germline, CDR1 is SEHNR, CDR2 FQNEAQ (reference sequence). The CDR3 loop spans 14 amino acids. V was clipped by 5 bases and J by 8 bases, with 16 bases between them. The CDR3 DNA sequence: TGTGCCAGCAGCCCGGGCCCGGGCCCACATGAGCAGTTCTTC. Translated: CASSPGPGPHEQFF.

The chain has TRBV27 and TRBJ1-5; 9 nucleotides agree with TRBD1. CDR1 and CDR2 (germline): MNHEY, SMNVEV (reference sequence). The CDR3 has 14 residues. The V and J ends lost 6 bases and 5 bases, in that order; junction bases with no gene match: 5. The CDR3 sequence: CASSPGQGYQPQHF. The CDR3, as DNA: TGTGCCAGCAGCCCGGGACAGGGTTATCAGCCCCAGCATTTT.

The chain joins TRBV5-1 to TRBJ1-2; weak D call: TRBD1 (5 bases). V was pared by 4 bases and J by 8 bases, with 18 bases between. CDR3 size: 14 residues. Germline V gives CDR1 SGHRS, CDR2 YFSETQ. The CDR3 protein is CASSPATAQRGYTF. CDR3 DNA: TGCGCCAGCAGCCCGGCGACAGCTCAGAGGGGCTACACCTTC.

The V gene is TRBV7-2, the J gene TRBJ2-3; D is uncertain. The CDR3 runs to 14 residues. V gave up 3 bases and J gave up 2 bases, with 9 bases separating them. Germline-derived CDR1 and CDR2 are SGHTA and FQGNSA. CDR3 sequence reads: CASSFGFVTDTQYF. CDR3 DNA: TGTGCCAGCAGCTTCGGCTTTGTCACAGATACGCAGTATTTT.

This chain uses TRBV7-2 with TRBJ2-3, with 8 bases lining up with TRBD2. Trimming removed 3 bases from V and 0 bases from J; junction bases left unmatched: 5. The CDR3 covers 16 residues. Germline-derived CDR1 and CDR2 are SGHTA and FQGNSA. The CDR3 sequence is CASSFSGTRSTDTQYF. Here the CDR3 DNA reads TGTGCCAGCAGCTTCTCCGGGACTAGAAGCACAGATACGCAGTATTTT.

There are a few counts of this clonotype. This chain uses TRBV3-1 with TRBJ2-1; no reliable D call. The better agreement between TRBJ2-5 and the DNA end casts doubt on the J call. Germline V gene sequence: CDR1 LGHDT, CDR2 YNNKEL (reference sequence). CDR3 length: 13 amino acids. In DNA, the CDR3 is TGTGCCAGCAGCCCGGTCCCGATAGAGACCCAGTACTTC. Translation gives CASSPVPIETQYF.

The rearrangement uses TRBV12-3 or TRBV12-4 and TRBJ1-1; D is unresolved. The V end was cut by 5 bases, the J end by 11 bases, with 18 bases between. The CDR3 runs 13 residues. The CDR3 DNA is TGTGCCAGCAGTCAGGCGGGAATTGGTTGGGCTTTCTTT. Translating it yields CASSQAGIGWAFF.